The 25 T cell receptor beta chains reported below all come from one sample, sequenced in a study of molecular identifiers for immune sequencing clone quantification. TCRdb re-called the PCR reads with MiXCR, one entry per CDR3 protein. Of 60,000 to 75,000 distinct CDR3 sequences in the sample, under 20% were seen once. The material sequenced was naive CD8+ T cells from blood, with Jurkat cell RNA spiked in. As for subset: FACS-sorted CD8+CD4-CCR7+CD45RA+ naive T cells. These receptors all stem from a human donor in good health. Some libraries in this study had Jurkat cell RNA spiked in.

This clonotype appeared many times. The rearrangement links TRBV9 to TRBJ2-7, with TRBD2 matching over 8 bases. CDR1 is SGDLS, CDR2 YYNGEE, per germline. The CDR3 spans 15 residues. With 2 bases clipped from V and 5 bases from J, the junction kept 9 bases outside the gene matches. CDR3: CASSVSGSTIDEQYF. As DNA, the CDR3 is TGTGCCAGCAGCGTCAGCGGGAGTACGATCGACGAGCAGTACTTC.

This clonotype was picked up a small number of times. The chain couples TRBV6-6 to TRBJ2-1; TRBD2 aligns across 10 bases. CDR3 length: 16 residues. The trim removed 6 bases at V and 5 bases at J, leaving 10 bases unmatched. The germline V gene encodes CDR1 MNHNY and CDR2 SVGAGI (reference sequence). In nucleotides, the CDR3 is TGTGCCAGCAGGTATCCTCTAGCGGGAGTCCACAATGAGCAGTTCTTC. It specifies CASRYPLAGVHNEQFF.

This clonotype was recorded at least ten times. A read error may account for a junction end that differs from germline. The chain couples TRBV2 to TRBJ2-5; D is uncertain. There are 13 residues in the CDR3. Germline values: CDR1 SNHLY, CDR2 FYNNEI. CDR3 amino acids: CASAAVPTDRKDF. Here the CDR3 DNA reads TGTGCCAGCGCGGCAGTACCCACTGATCGGAAAGACTTC.

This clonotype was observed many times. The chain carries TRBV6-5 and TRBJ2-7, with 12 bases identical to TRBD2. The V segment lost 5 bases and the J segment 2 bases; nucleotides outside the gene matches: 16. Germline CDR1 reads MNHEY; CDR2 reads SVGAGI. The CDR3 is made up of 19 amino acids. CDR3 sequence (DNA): TGTGCCAGCAGTATCCCGCTAGCGGGAGGGCGGGCAGGTCCCTACGAGCAGTACTTC. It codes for CASSIPLAGGRAGPYEQYF.

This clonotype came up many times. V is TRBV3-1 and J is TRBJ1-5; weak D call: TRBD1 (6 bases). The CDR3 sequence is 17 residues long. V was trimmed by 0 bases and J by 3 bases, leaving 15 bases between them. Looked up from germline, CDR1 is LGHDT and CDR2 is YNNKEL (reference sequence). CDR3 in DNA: TGTGCCAGCAGCCAAGATCTGCCAGGGGTCCCCAATCAGCCCCAGCATTTT. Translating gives CASSQDLPGVPNQPQHF. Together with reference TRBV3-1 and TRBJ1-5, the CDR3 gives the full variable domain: DTAVSQTPKYLVTQMGNDKSIKCEQNLGHDTMYWYKQDSKKFLKIMFSYNNKELIINETVPNRFSPKSPDKAHLNLHINSLELGDSAVYFCASSQDLPGVPNQPQHFGDGTRLSIL.

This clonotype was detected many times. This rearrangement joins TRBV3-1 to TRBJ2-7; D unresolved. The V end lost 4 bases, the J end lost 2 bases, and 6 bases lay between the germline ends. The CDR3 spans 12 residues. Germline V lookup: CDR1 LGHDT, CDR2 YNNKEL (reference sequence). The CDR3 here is CASSPNTYEQYF. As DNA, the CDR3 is TGTGCCAGCAGCCCGAATACCTACGAGCAGTACTTC.

CDR3 in DNA: TGTGCCAGCAGTTTATCAGCAGGGGGCCTCCACGAGCAGTACTTC. This gives the protein CASSLSAGGLHEQYF. The rearrangement joins TRBV27 to TRBJ2-7; 8 positions agree with TRBD1. Unmatched junction bases numbered 6, after V lost 0 bases and J lost 5 bases. CDR3 size: 15 residues. Germline V gives CDR1 MNHEY, CDR2 SMNVEV (reference sequence).

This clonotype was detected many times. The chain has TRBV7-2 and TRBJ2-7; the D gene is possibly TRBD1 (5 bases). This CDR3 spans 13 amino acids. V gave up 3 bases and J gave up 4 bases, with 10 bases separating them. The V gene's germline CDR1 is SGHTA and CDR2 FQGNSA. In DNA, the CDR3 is TGTGCCAGCAGCTTTAAATCAGGGTACGAGCAGTACTTC. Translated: CASSFKSGYEQYF.

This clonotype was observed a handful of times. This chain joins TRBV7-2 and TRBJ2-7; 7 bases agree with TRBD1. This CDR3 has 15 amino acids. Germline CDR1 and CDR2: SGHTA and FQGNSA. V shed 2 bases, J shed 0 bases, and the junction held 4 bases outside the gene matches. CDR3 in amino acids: CASSLYRGPSYEQYF. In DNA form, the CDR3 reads TGTGCCAGCAGCTTATACAGGGGCCCCTCCTACGAGCAGTACTTC.

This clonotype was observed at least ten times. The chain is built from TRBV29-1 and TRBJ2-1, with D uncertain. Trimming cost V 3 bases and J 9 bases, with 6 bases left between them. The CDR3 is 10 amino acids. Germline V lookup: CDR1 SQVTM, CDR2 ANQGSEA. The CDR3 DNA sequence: TGCAGCGTTGATATCGCTGAGCAGTTCTTC. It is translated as CSVDIAEQFF.

The CDR3 here is CASPGQNTGELFF. CDR3 nucleotide sequence: TGTGCCTCACCGGGGCAGAACACCGGGGAGCTGTTTTTT. V gene TRBV7-9 combines with J gene TRBJ2-2, with D perhaps assigned TRBD1 or TRBD2 (5 bases each). CDR1 is SEHNR, CDR2 FQNEAQ, per germline (reference sequence). Trimming left V 11 bases short and J 1 base short, with 11 bases between. The CDR3 is 13 residues long.

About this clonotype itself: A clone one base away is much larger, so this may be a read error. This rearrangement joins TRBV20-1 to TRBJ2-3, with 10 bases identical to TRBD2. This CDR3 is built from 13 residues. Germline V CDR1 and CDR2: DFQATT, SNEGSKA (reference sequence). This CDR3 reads CSARTSGFNTLYF. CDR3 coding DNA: TGCAGTGCTAGGACTAGCGGGTTCAATACGCTGTATTTT.

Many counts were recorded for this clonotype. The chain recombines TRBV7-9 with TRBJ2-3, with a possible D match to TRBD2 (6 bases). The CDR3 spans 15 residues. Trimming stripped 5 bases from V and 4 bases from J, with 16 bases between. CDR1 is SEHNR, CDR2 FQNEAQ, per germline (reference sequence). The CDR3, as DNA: TGTGCCAGCAGCACCACCGGGAGAAGCCCAGATACGCAGTATTTT. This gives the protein CASSTTGRSPDTQYF.

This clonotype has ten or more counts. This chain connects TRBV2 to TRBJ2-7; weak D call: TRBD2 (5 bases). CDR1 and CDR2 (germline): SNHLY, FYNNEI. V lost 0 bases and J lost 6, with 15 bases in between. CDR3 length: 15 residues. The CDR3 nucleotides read TGTGCCAGCAGTGAAGCTTCGGCTCCCCGGGGCGAGCAGTACTTC. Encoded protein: CASSEASAPRGEQYF. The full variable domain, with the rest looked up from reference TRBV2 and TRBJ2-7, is EPEVTQTPSHQVTQMGQEVILRCVPISNHLYFYWYRQILGQKVEFLVSFYNNEISEKSEIFDDQFSVERPDGSNFTLKIRSTKLEDSAMYFCASSEASAPRGEQYFGPGTRLTVT.

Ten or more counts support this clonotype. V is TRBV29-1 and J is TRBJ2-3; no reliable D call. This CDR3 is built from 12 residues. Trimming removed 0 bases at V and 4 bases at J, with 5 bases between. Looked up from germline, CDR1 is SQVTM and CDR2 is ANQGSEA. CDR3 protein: CSVEDLPDTQYF. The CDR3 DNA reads TGCAGCGTTGAAGATCTGCCAGATACGCAGTATTTT.

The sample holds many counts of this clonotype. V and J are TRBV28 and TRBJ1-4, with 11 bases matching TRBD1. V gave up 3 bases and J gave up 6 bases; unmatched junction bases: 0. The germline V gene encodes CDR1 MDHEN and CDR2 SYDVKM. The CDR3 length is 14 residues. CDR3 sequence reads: CASSLDRGHEKLFF. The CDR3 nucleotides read TGTGCCAGCAGTTTGGACAGGGGGCATGAAAAACTGTTTTTT.

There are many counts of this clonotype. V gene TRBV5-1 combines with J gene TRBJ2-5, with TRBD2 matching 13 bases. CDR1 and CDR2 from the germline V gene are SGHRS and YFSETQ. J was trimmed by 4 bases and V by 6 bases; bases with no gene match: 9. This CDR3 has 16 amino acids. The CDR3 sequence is CASTPGLAGRVETQYF. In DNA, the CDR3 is TGCGCCAGCACTCCGGGACTAGCGGGGAGAGTAGAGACCCAGTACTTC.

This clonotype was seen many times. The CDR3 is CASSSPLDSNTEAFF. CDR3 coding DNA: TGTGCCAGCAGCTCCCCCCTGGACAGTAACACTGAAGCTTTCTTT. The chain is built from TRBV7-9 and TRBJ1-1; a possible D gene is TRBD1 (6 bases). The CDR3 is 15 residues long. Germline CDR1 SEHNR, CDR2 FQNEAQ (reference sequence). V was clipped by 4 bases and J by 2 bases, with 14 bases between them.

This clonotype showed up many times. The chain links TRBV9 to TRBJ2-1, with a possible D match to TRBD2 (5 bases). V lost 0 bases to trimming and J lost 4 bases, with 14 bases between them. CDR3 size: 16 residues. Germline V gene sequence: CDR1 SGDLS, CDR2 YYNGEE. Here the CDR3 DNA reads TGTGCCAGCAGCGTAGTGGAAGGGAGTAGTTACAATGAGCAGTTCTTC. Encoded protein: CASSVVEGSSYNEQFF.

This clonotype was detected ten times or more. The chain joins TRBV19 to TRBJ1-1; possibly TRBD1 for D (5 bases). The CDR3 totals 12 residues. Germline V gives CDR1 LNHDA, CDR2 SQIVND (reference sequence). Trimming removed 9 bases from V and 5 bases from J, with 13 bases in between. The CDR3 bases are TGTGCCAGCACGTGGGGGTGGACTGAAGCTTTCTTT. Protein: CASTWGWTEAFF.

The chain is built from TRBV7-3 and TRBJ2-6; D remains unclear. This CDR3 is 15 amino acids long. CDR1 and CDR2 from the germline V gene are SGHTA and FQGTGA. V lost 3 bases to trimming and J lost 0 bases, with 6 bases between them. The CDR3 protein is CASSLGISGANVLTF. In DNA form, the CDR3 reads TGTGCCAGCAGCTTGGGTATCTCTGGGGCCAACGTCCTGACTTTC.

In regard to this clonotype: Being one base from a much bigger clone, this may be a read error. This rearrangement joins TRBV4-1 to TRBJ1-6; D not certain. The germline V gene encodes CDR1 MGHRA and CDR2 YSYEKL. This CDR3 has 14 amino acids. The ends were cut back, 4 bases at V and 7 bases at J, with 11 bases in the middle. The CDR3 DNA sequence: TGCGCCAGCAGCCGAATCAAACGGAATTCACCCCTCCACTTT. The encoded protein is CASSRIKRNSPLHF.

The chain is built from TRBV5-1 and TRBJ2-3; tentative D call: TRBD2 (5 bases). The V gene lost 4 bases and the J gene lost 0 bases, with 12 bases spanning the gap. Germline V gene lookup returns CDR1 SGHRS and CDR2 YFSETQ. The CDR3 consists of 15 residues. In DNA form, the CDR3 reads TGCGCCAGCAGCCGGCTACTAGGCAGCACAGATACGCAGTATTTT. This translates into CASSRLLGSTDTQYF.

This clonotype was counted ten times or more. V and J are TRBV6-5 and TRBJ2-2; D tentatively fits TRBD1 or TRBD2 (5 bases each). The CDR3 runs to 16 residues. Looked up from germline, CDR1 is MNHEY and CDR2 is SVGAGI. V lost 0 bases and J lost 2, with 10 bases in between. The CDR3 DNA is TGTGCCAGCAGTTACTCCCGGTGGGACAACACCGGGGAGCTGTTTTTT. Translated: CASSYSRWDNTGELFF.

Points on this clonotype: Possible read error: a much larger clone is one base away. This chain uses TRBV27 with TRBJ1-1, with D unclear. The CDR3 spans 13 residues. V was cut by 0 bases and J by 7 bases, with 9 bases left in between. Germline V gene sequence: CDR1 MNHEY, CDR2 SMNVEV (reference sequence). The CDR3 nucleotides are TGTGCCAGCAGTTTATCAGTGCTGGTTGAAGCTTTCTTT. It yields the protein CASSLSVLVEAFF.